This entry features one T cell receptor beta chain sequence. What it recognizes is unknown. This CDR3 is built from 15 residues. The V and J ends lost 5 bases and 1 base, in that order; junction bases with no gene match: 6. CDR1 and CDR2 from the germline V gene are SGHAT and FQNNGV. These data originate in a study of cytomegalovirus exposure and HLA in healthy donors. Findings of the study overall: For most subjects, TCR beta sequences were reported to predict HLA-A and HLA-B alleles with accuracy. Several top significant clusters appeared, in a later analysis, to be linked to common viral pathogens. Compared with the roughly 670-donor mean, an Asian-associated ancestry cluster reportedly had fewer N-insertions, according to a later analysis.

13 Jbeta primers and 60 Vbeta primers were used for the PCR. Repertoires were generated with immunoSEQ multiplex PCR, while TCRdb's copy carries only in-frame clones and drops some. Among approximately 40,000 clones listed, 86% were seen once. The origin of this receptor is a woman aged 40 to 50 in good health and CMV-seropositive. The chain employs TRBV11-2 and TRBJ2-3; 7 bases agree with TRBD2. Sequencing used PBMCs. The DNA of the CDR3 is TGTGCCAGCAGCCCAGGCCGGGGGGGCACAGATACGCAGTATTTT. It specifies CASSPGRGGTDTQYF. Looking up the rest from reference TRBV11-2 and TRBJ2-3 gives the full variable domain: EAGVAQSPRYKIIEKRQSVAFWCNPISGHATLYWYQQILGQGPKLLIQFQNNGVVDDSQLPKDRFSAERLKGVDSTLKIQPAKLEDSAVYLCASSPGRGGTDTQYFGPGTRLTVL.